This TCR beta chain was identified during a study of blood T cells in healthy people across ages. Overall study findings and caveats: Long-lived donors carried more naive CD4+ cells and greater diversity than aged donors.

Germline V lookup: CDR1 KGHDR, CDR2 SFDVKD. CDR3 length: 16 amino acids. The V end lost 4 bases, the J end lost 3 bases, and 16 bases lay between the germline ends. Worth noting for this clonotype: The target antigen is unknown.

Combining a sample-barcoded 5' primer with a J-beta primer mix, a second PCR ran for 7 to 11 cycles. Via MiXCR, TCRdb re-called the 5' RACE reads, giving one row per CDR3 protein. This sample has under 800,000 distinct CDR3 sequences, with roughly 41% found just once. The sequencing input was blood. The chain combines TRBV24-1 with TRBJ2-3; D may be TRBD2 (6 bases). The source is a woman aged 55-69 years in good health. This CDR3 is CATSDPRLGYTDTQYF. In nucleotides, the CDR3 is TGTGCCACCAGTGACCCCCGACTAGGTTATACAGATACGCAGTATTTT.